This TCR beta chain was obtained from a study of blood T cell repertoires in COVID-19. In the study overall: Specimens from acute and convalescent COVID-19 originated in the United States, Italy and Spain.

CDR3 length equals 16 residues. Losses at the gene ends were 6 bases for V and 1 base for J; bases not matched to a gene: 8. Germline CDR1 reads MDHEN; CDR2 reads SYDVKM. Clones were sequenced by immunoSEQ multiplex PCR, and TCRdb holds only the in-frame ones, with some missing. The sample shows 200,000 to 250,000 clones, around nine tenths of them seen only once. In terms of age and location, participants ranged from about 18 to 95 years and lived in under 30 US areas. Participants were placed into cohorts based on the clinical history they reported. This sequence was found in a woman aged 50 to 60 with acute COVID-19. This chain connects TRBV28 to TRBJ2-7, with TRBD2 matching 11 bases. Sequences were obtained from PBMCs or T cells enriched from blood (not recorded which). The CDR3 reads CASSPGTSGTSYEQYF. CDR3 DNA: TGTGCCAGCAGCCCTGGGACTAGCGGTACTTCCTACGAGCAGTACTTC.